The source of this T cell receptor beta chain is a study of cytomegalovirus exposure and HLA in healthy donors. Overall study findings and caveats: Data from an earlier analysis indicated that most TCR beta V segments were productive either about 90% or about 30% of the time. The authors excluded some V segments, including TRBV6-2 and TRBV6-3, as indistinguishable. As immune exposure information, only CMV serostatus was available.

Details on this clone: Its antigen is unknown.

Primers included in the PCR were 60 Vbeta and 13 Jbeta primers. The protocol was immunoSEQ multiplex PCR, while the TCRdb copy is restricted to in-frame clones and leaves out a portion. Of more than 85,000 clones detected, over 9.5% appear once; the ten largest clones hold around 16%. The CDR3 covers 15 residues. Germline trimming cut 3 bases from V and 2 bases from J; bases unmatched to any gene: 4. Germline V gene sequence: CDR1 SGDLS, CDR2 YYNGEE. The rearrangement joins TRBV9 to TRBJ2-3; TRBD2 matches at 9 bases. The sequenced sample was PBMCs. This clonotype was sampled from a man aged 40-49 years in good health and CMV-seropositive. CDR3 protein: CASSAGTSYTDTQYF. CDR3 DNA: TGTGCCAGCAGCGCCGGGACTAGCTACACAGATACGCAGTATTTT.